This T cell receptor (beta chain) was profiled in a study of shared clonotypes between healthy human individuals. Findings of the study overall: Non-shared clonotypes were found to have lower generation probabilities than the clonotypes that were shared by all four of the sorted-subset donors.

Using immunoSEQ multiplex PCR, the repertoire was profiled, and TCRdb retains in-frame clones only, with some absent. The repertoire consists of fewer than 700,000 clones, with roughly 95% occurring once and the leading ten covering 0.095% to 0.14%. Germline V gene lookup returns CDR1 MRHNA and CDR2 SNTAGT. This CDR3 has 11 amino acids. The V end lost 2 bases, the J end lost 10 bases, and 6 bases lay between the germline ends. Naive CD8 cells lacked CD45RO, underwent positive selection for CCR7 and left out terminally differentiated effector memory CD45RA+ cells. Adults of Caucasian background living in Nashville, Tennessee made up all donors. A note on this clone: No antigen is known for it.

The rearrangement joins TRBV6-4 to TRBJ2-1; D not resolved. The sequenced sample consisted of naive CD8+ T cells sorted from blood. The clonotype originates from a woman between 25 and 40 years old in good health. The CDR3 DNA reads TGTGCCAGCAGTGACAATGCGGAGCAGTTCTTC. This gives the protein CASSDNAEQFF.